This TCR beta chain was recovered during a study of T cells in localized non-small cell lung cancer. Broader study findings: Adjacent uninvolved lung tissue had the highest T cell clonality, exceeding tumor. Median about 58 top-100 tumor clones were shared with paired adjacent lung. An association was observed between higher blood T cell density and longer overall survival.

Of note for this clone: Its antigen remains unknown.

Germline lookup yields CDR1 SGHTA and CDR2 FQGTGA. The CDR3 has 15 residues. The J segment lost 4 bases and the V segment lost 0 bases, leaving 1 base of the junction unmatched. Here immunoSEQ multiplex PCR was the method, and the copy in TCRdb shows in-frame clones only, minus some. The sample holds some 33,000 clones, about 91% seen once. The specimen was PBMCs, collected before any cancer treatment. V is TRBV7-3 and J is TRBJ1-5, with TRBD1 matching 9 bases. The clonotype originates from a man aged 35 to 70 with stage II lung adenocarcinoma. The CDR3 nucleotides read TGTGCCAGCAGCTTAACTGGGACAGGGAATCAGCCCCAGCATTTT. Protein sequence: CASSLTGTGNQPQHF.